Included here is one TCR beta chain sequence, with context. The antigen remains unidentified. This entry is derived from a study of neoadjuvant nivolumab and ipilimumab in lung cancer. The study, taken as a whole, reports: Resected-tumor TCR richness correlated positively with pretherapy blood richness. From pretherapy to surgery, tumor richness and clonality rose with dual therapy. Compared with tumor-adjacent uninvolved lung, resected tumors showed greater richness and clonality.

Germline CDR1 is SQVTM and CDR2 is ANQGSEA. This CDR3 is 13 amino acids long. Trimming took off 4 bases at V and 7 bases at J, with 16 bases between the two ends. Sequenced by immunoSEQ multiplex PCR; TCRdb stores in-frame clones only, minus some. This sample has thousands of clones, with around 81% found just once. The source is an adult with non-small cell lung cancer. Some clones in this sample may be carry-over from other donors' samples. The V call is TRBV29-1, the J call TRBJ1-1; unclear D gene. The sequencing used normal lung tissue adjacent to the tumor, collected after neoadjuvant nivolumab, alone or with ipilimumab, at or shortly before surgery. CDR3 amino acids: CSVVVIFPFEAFF. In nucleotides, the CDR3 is TGCAGCGTTGTAGTGATATTCCCGTTTGAAGCTTTCTTT. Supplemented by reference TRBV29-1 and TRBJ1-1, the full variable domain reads SAVISQKPSRDICQRGTSLTIQCQVDSQVTMMFWYRQQPGQSLTLIATANQGSEATYESGFVIDKFPISRPNLTFSTLTVSNMSPEDSSIYLCSVVVIFPFEAFFGQGTRLTVV.